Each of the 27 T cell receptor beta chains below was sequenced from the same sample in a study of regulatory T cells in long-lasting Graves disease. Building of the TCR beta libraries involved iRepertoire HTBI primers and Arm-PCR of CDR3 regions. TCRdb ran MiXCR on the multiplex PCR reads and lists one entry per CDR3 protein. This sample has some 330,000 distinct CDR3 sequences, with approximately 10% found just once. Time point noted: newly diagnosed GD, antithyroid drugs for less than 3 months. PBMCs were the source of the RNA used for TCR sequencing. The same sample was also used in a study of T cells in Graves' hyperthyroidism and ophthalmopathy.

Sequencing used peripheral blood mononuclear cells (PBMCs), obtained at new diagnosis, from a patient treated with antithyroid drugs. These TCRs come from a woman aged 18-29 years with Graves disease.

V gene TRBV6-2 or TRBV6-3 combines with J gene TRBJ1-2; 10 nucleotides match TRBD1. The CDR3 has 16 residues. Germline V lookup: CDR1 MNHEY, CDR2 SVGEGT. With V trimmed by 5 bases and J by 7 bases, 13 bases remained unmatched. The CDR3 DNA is TGTGCCAGCAGTGCCCTCTCCGGGACAGGGGTAGGTGGCTACACCTTC. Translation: CASSALSGTGVGGYTF.

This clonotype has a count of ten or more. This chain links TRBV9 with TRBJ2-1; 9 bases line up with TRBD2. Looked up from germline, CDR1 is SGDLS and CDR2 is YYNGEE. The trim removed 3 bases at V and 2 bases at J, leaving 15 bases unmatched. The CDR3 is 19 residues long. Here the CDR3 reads CASSATGRSGGSTYNEQFF. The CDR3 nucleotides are TGTGCCAGCAGCGCCACGGGACGAAGCGGGGGGTCCACCTACAATGAGCAGTTCTTC.

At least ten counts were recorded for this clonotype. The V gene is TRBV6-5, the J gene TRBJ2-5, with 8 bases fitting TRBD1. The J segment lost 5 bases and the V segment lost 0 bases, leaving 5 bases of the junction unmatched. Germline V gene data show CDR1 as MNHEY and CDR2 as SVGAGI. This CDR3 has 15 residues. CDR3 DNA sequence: TGTGCCAGCAGTTACTCGGCAGGGGGCAAGGAGACCCAGTACTTC. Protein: CASSYSAGGKETQYF.

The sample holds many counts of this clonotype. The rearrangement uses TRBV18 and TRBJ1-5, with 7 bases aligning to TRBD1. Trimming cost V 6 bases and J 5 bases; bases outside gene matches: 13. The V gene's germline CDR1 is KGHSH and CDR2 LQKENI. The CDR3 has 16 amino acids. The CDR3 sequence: CASSDRDWAGYQPQHF. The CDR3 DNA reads TGTGCCAGCTCCGACAGGGACTGGGCGGGATATCAGCCCCAGCATTTT.

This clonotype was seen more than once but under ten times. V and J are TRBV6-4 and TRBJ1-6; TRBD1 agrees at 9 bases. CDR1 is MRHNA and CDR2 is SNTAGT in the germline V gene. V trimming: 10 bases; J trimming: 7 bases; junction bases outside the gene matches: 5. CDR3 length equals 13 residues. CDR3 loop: CATGTGRNSPLHF. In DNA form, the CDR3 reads TGTGCCACAGGGACAGGGCGCAATTCACCCCTCCACTTT.

CDR3 bases: TGTGCCACCCCCACTAGTGGCCCACCCACCACCGGGGAGCTGTTTTTT. This sequence encodes CATPTSGPPTTGELFF. The V and J genes are TRBV5-8 and TRBJ2-2; perhaps TRBD2 as D (5 bases). The V end was cut by 9 bases, the J end by 4 bases, with 22 bases between. CDR1 SGHTS and CDR2 YDEGEE come from the germline V gene. The CDR3 is made up of 16 amino acids. The variable domain in full, with the rest retrieved from reference TRBV5-8 and TRBJ2-2, is EAGVTQSPTHLIKTRGQQATLRCSPISGHTSVYWYQQALGLGLQFLLWYDEGEERNRGNFPPRFSGRQFPNYSSELNVNALELEDSALYLCATPTSGPPTTGELFFGEGSRLTVL.

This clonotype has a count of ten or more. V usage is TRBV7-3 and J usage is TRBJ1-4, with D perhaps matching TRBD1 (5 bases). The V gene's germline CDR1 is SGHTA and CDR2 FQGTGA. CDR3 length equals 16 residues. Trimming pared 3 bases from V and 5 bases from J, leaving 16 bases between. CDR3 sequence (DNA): TGTGCCAGCAGCTTTGCCCCCTGGGGGAAGAATGAAAAACTGTTTTTT. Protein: CASSFAPWGKNEKLFF.

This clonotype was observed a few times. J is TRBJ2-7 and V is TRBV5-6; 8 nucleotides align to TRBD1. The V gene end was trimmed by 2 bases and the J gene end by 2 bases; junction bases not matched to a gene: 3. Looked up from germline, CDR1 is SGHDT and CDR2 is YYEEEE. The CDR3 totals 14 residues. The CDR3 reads CASSFGTGPYEQYV. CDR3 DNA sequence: TGTGCCAGCAGCTTCGGGACAGGACCCTACGAGCAGTACGTC.

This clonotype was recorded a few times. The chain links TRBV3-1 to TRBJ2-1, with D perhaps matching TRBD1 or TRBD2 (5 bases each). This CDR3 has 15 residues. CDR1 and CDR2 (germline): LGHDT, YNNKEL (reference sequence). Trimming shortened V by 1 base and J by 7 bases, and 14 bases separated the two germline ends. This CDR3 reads CASSQGWGSKNEQFF. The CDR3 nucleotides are TGTGCCAGCAGCCAAGGGTGGGGGAGCAAAAATGAGCAGTTCTTC.

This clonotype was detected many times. CDR3 DNA: TGTGCCAGCAACCCGGGACAGGGTAGGTACAATGAGCAGTTCTTC. It yields the protein CASNPGQGRYNEQFF. The genes are TRBV7-2 and TRBJ2-1; 9 nucleotides match TRBD1. This CDR3 is 15 amino acids long. J was trimmed by 4 bases and V by 7 bases; bases with no gene match: 8. Germline V gene sequence: CDR1 SGHTA, CDR2 FQGNSA.

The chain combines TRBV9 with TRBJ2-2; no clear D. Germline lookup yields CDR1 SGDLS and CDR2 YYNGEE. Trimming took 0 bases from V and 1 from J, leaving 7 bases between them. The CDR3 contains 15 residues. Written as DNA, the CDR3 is TGTGCCAGCAGCGTAGCCTCTTTGAACACCGGGGAGCTGTTTTTT. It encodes CASSVASLNTGELFF. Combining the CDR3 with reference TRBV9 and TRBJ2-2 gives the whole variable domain DSGVTQTPKHLITATGQRVTLRCSPRSGDLSVYWYQQSLDQGLQFLIQYYNGEERAKGNILERFSAQQFPDLHSELNLSSLELGDSALYFCASSVASLNTGELFFGEGSRLTVL.

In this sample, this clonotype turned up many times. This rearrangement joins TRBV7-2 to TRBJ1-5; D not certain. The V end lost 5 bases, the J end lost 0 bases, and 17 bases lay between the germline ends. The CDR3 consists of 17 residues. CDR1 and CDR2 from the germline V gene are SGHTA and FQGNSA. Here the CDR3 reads CASSPRPGENSNQPQHF. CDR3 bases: TGTGCCAGCAGCCCTAGGCCAGGCGAGAATAGCAATCAGCCCCAGCATTTT.

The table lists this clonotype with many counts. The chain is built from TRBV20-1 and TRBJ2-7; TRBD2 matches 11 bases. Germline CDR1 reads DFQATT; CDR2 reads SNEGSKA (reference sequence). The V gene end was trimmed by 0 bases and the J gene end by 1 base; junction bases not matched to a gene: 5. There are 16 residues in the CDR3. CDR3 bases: TGCAGTGCTAGAGATGAGGGACTAGCGGATTCCTACGAGCAGTACTTC. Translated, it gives CSARDEGLADSYEQYF.

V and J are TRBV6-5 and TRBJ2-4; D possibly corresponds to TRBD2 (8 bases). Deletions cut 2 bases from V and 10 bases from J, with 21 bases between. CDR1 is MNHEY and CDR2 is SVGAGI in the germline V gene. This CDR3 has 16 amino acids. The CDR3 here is CASSYGRGLAGRIQYF. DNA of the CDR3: TGTGCCAGCAGTTACGGGAGGGGGCTAGCGGGCAGAATTCAGTACTTC.

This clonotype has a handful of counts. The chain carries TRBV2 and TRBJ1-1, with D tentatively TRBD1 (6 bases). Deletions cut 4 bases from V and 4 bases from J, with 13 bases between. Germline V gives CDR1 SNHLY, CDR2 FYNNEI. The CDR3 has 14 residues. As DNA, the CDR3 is TGTGCCAGCAGTGGCGATACAGGGACCACTGAAGCTTTCTTT. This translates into CASSGDTGTTEAFF.

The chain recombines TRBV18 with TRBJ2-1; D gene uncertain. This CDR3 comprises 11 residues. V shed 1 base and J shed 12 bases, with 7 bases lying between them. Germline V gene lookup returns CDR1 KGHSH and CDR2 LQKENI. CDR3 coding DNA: TGTGCCAGCTCACCACGAGATGGGCAGTTCTTC. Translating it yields CASSPRDGQFF.

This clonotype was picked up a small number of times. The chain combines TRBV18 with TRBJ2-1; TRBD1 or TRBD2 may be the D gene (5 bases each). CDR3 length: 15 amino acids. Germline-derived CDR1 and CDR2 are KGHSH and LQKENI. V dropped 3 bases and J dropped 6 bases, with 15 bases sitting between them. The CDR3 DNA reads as TGTGCCAGCTCACCGATACCGGGACCCCCCAATGAGCAGTTCTTC. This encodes CASSPIPGPPNEQFF.

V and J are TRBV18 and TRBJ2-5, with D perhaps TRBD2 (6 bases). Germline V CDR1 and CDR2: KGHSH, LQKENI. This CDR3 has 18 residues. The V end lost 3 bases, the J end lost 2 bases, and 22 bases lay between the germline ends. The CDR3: CASSPSIGSGRGQETQYF. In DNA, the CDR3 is TGTGCCAGCTCACCTTCTATCGGTTCCGGGAGAGGTCAAGAGACCCAGTACTTC.

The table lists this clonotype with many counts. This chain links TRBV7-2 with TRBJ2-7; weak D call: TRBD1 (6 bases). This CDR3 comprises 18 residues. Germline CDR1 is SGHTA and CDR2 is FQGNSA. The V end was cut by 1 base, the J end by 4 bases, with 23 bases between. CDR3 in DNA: TGTGCCAGCAGCTTAGGTGGTAGCGTCTGGGGGCTATCGTACGAGCAGTACTTC. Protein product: CASSLGGSVWGLSYEQYF.

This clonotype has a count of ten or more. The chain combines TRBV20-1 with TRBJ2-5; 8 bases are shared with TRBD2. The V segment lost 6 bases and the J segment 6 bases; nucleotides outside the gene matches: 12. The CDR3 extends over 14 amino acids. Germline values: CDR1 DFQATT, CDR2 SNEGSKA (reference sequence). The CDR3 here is CSADRSGSRQTQYF. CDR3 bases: TGCAGTGCCGACCGAAGCGGGAGTAGACAGACCCAGTACTTC.

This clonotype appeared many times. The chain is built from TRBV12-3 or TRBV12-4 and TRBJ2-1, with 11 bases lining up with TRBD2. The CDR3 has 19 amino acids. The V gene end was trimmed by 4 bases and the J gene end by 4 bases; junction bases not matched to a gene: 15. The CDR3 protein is CASSWGGLAEVPRYNEQFF. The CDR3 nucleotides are TGTGCCAGCAGTTGGGGGGGACTAGCGGAGGTCCCGCGTTACAATGAGCAGTTCTTC.

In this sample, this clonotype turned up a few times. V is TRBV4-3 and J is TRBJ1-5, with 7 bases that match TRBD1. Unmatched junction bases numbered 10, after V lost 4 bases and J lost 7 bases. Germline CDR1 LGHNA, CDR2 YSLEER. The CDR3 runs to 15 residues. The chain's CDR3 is CASSPNRGGWQPQHF. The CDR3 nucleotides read TGCGCCAGCAGCCCAAACAGGGGCGGGTGGCAGCCCCAGCATTTT.

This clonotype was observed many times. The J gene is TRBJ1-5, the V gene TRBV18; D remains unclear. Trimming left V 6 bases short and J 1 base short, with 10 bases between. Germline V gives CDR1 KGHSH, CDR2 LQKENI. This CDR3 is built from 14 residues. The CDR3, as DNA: TGTGCCAGCTCCTCCGGCGGAAGCAATCAGCCCCAGCATTTT. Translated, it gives CASSSGGSNQPQHF.

CDR3 protein: CASSHPNQGGDTEAFF. The CDR3 DNA sequence: TGCGCCAGCAGCCATCCCAACCAGGGAGGGGACACTGAAGCTTTCTTT. The chain has TRBV4-1 and TRBJ1-1; D may be TRBD1 (5 bases). The CDR3 totals 16 residues. In germline, CDR1 is MGHRA, CDR2 YSYEKL. The V and J ends lost 3 bases and 3 bases respectively, with 17 bases between them.

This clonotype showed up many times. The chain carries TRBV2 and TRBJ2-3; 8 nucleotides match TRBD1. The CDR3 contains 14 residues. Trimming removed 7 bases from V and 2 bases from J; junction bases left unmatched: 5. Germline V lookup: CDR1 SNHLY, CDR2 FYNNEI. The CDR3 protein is CASIPTGDTDTQYF. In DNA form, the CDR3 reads TGTGCCAGCATTCCGACAGGGGACACAGATACGCAGTATTTT.

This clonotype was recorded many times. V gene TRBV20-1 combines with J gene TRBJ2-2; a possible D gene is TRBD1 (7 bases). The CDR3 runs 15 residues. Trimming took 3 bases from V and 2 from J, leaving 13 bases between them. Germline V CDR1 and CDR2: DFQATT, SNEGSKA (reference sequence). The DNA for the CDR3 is TGCAGTGCTAGGGAGGGACAGAGAAACACCGGGGAGCTGTTTTTT. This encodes CSAREGQRNTGELFF.

The CDR3 nucleotides read TGTGCCAGCAGTCCCCGAGCAGGGGGACCCTATGGCTACACCTTC. Encoded protein: CASSPRAGGPYGYTF. The chain uses TRBV12-3 or TRBV12-4 and TRBJ1-2, with 7 bases aligning to TRBD1. J lost 4 bases, V lost 5 bases, and 10 bases had no gene match. The CDR3 extends over 15 amino acids.